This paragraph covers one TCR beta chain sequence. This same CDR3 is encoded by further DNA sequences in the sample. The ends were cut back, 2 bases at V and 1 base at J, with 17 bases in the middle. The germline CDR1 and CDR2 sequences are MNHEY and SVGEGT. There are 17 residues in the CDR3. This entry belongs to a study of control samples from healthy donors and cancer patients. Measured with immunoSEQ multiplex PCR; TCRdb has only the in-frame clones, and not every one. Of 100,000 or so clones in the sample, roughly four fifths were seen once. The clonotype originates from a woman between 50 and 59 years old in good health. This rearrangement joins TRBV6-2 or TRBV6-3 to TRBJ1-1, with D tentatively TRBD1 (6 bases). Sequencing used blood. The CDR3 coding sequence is TGTGCCAGCAGTTACAGGGATCGGGGGGCGGGGAACACTGAAGCTTTCTTT. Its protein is CASSYRDRGAGNTEAFF.